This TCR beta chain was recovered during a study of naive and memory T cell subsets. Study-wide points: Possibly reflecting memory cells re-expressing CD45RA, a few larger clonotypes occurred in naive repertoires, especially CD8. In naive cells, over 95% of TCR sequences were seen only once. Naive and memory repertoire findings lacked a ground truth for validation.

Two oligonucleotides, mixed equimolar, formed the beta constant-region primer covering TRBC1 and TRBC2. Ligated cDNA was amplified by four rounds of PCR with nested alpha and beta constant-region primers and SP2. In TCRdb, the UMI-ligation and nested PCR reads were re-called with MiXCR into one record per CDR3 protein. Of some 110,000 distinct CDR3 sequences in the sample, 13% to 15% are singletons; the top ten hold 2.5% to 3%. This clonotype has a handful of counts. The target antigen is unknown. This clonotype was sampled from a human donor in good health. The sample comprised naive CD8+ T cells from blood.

The CDR3 nucleotides are TGCAGCGTGCGGGTGATTGGAAACACCATATATTTT. Translation gives CSVRVIGNTIYF. This chain uses TRBV29-1 with TRBJ1-3; D is unclear. This CDR3 has 12 residues. The V gene lost 6 bases and the J gene lost 3 bases, with 9 bases spanning the gap. Germline values: CDR1 SQVTM, CDR2 ANQGSEA.